This T cell receptor beta chain was recovered during a study of blood T cell repertoires in COVID-19. Looking at the study overall: Both acute and convalescent COVID-19 samples were obtained from the United States, Italy and Spain. In each case, the material was cDNA or gDNA derived from T cells, B-cell-depleted T cells, or PBMCs.

In Seattle, patients joined the study during active infection and were tracked longitudinally. The CDR3 covers 14 residues. CDR1 and CDR2 (germline): KGHSH, LQKENI. Trimming cost V 3 bases and J 6 bases; bases outside gene matches: 4. Original analysis: From reference gene primer amplification, estimates of nucleated cell counts were derived. Profiled with immunoSEQ multiplex PCR; TCRdb holds only in-frame clones, not every one. V and J calls and clone size are copied from that table; D and trimming were computed from the DNA. The sample holds 250,000 or so clones, 90% seen once. The sequence derives from a woman in her fifties or sixties with COVID-19, enrolled during active disease. What was sequenced was peripheral blood. The chain links TRBV18 to TRBJ1-2; 10 bases are a match to TRBD1. In DNA form, the CDR3 reads TGTGCCAGCTCACCCGGACAGGGGGATGATGGCTACACCTTC. It yields the protein CASSPGQGDDGYTF.